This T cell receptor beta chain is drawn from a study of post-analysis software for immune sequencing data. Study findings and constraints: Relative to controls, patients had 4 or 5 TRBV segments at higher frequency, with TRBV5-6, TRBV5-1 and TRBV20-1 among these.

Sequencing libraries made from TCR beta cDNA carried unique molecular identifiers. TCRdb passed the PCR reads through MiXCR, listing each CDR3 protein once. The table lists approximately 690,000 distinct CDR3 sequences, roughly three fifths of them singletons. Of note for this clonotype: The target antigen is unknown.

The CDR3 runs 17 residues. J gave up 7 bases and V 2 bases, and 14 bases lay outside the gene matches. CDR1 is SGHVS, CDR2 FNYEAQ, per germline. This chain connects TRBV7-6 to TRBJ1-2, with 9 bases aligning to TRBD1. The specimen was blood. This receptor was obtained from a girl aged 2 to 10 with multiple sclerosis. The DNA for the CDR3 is TGTGCCAGCAGCTTATCGCCTGATTCCGGGACAGGGAGTGGCTACACCTTC. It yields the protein CASSLSPDSGTGSGYTF.